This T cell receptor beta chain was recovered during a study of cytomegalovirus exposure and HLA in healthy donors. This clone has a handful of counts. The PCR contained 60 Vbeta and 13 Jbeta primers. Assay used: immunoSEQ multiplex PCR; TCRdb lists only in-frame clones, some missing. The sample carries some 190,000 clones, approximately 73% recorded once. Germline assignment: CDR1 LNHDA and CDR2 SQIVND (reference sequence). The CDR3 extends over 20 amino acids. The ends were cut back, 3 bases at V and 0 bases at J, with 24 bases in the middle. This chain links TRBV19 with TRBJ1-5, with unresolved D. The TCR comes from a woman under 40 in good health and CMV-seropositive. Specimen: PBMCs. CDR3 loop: CASSIRRWQRTSGSNQPQHF. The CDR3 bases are TGTGCCAGTAGTATTCGGAGGTGGCAGAGGACCTCGGGTAGCAATCAGCCCCAGCATTTT. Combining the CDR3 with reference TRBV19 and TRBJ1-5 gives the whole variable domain DGGITQSPKYLFRKEGQNVTLSCEQNLNHDAMYWYRQDPGQGLRLIYYSQIVNDFQKGDIAEGYSVSREKKESFPLTVTSAQKNPTAFYLCASSIRRWQRTSGSNQPQHFGDGTRLSIL.